The present T cell receptor beta chain was sequenced within a study of a mutant IDH1 vaccine in newly diagnosed glioma. Study at large: Receipt of radiotherapy, temozolomide, or both preceded the study, and most received both.

Sequencing used immunoSEQ multiplex PCR; TCRdb keeps in-frame clones, though not all of them. The table has 10,000 to 15,000 clones, roughly four fifths seen once. Comments on this clone: What it binds is not known.

From germline, CDR1 is MDHEN and CDR2 SYDVKM. The V and J ends lost 11 bases and 4 bases respectively, with 17 bases between them. The CDR3 is 13 amino acids. Indicated time point: week 47, end of study. Vaccination comprised doses that each held 300 ug of mutant IDH1 20-mer peptide, plus topical imiquimod. Administration of eight vaccinations to patients took place in weeks 1, 3, 5, 7, 11, 15, 19, 23. General study findings and limits: There were vaccine-induced immune responses in around 93% of the patients. Variations in leading peripheral T cell clonotypes appeared to have no connection with pseudoprogression.

The receptor's source is a woman in her thirties or forties with glioma. The chain links TRBV28 to TRBJ2-5; D is perhaps TRBD2 (5 bases). The specimen was PBMCs, collected from a glioma patient whose treatment included an IDH1 peptide vaccine. The CDR3 nucleotides are TGTGCCGTCTACAGCGGTTTCACAGAGACCCAGTACTTC. It encodes CAVYSGFTETQYF.